The present entry profiles one T cell receptor beta chain with its context. Its antigen is as yet unknown. Genomic DNA from each subset was divided evenly over several immunoSEQ plates. Data came from immunoSEQ multiplex PCR; TCRdb stores just in-frame clones and leaves some out. Counted here are some 320,000 clones, roughly 84% occurring once; the ten biggest clones make up 15% to 20%. The sample is drawn from a study of shared clonotypes between healthy human individuals. Broader study findings: Clonotype sharing among donors was expected to depend on sequencing depth.

With 7 bases clipped from V and 7 bases from J, the junction kept 12 bases outside the gene matches. From germline, CDR1 is MNHNY and CDR2 SVGAGI (reference sequence). This CDR3 spans 15 amino acids. In CD8 memory, CD45RO+ cells were put together with CCR7-negative CD45RA+ TemRA cells. This TCR was recovered from a young man in good health. Sequencing was done on a sample of memory CD8+ T cells sorted from blood. Subset indicated: CD45RO+ cells pooled with CCR7-negative TemRA cells. The chain employs TRBV6-6 and TRBJ2-1; 8 nucleotides align to TRBD2. The DNA of the CDR3 is TGTGCCAGCATCTTACCATCGGAGCGGGGGAATGAGCAGTTCTTC. This sequence encodes CASILPSERGNEQFF.